This T cell receptor beta chain was captured in a study of persistence of HIV-infected CD4 T cells. The libraries were made with immunoSEQ version 4 in survey mode. Each sample used up to 1 ug genomic DNA diluted to 8.5 to 10 ng/uL. Produced via immunoSEQ multiplex PCR; TCRdb's table is partial and in-frame only. The sample consists of tens of thousands of clones, about 88% of them appearing once. Notes on the study in general: Degenerate expanded CDR3beta sequences were enriched among CMV- and Gag-responding cells. TCRbeta richness was lower in CMV- and Gag-responding cells than in anti-CD3/anti-CD28-responding cells.

This nonspecific control used anti-CD3/anti-CD28 bead stimulation of CD4+ T cells. Sorting selected CD4+ T cells upregulating both CD40 ligand and CD69. Plasma HIV-1 RNA stayed below 50 copies/mL for at least 4 years. Germline loops: CDR1 LNHNV, CDR2 YYDKDF (reference sequence). The CDR3 has 14 residues. V lost 5 bases and J lost 2, with 11 bases in between. In the case of this clone: What it recognizes is unknown.

This chain connects TRBV15 to TRBJ2-3; no reliable D call. Specimen: CD4+ T cells sorted from PBMCs after 18-hour stimulation, collected from a patient who received antiretroviral therapy. The receptor comes from an adult woman with HIV who was CMV-seropositive. Written as DNA, the CDR3 is TGTGCCACCAGCCCCCGACTCAACACAGATACGCAGTATTTT. Its translation is CATSPRLNTDTQYF.